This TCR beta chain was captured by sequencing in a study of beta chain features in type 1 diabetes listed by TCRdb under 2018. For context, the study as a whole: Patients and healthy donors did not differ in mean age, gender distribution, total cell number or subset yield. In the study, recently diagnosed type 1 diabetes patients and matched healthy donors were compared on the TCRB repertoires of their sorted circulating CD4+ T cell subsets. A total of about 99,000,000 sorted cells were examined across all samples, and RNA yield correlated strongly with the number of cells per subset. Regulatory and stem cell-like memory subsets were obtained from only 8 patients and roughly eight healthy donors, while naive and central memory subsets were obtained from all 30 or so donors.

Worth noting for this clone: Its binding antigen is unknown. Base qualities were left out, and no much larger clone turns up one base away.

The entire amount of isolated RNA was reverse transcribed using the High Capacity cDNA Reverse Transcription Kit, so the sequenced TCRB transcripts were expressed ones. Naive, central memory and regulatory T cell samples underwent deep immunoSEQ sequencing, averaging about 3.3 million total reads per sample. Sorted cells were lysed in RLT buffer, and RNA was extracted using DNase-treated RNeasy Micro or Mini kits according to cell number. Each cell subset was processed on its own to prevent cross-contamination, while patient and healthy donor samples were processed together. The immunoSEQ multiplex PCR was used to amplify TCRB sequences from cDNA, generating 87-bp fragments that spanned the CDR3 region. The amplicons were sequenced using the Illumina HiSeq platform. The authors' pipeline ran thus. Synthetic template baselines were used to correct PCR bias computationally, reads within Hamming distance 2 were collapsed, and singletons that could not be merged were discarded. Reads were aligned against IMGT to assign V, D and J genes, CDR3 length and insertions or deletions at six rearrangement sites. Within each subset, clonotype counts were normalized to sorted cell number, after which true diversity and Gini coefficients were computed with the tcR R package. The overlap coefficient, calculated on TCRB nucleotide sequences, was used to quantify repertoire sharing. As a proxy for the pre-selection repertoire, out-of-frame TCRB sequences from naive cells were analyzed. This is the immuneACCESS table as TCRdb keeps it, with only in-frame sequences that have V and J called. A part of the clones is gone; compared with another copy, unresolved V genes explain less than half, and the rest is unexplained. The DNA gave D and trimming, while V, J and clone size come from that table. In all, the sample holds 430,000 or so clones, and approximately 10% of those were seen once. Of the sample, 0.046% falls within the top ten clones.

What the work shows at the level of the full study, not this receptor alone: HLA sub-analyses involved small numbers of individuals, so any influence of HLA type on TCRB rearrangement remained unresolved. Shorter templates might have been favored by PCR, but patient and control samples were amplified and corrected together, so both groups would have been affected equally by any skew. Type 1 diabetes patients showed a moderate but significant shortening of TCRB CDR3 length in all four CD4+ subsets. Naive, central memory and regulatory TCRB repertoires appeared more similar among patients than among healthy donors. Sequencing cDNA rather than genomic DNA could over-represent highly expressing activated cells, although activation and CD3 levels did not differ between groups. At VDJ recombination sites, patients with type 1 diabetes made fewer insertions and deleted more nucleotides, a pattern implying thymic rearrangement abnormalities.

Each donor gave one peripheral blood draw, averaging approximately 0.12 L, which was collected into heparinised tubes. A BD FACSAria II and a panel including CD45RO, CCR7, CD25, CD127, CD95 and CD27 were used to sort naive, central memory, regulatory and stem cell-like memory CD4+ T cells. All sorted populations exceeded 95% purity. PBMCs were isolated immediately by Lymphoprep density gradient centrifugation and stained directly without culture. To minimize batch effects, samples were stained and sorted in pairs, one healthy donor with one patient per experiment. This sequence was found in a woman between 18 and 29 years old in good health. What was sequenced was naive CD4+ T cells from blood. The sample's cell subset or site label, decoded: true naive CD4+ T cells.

DNA sequence: TGCGCCAGCAGCCAAGATCGAAGGCTAGCGGACACAGATACGCAGTATTTT. Its protein is CASSQDRRLADTDTQYF. The sequence is built from TRBV4-3 and TRBJ2-3; 7 bases in the middle match TRBD2. Compared with germline, V lacks 0 bases and J lacks 2 bases; bases without a gene match: 8. From cysteine to phenylalanine, the CDR3 is 17 amino acids long. Only the CDR3 part of the read is kept: 51 bases, read in frame from the first base. Based on the germline V gene, the CDR1 and CDR2 sequences are LGHNA and YSLEER.